This TCR beta chain was profiled in a study of vaccination effects on CD4 cells after COVID-19. The CDR3 has 16 residues. J lost 4 bases, V lost 5 bases, and 8 bases had no gene match. Germline assignment: CDR1 MNHEY and CDR2 SMNVEV (reference sequence). Study-level points and caveats: Marked clonal contraction of both clone types appeared late after vaccination.

After expansion with viral peptide pools in the ViraFEST assay, antigen-specific CD4+ T cells were sequenced. An approximately ten-day culture period preceded the isolation of CD4+ T cells. Participants were given two doses of BNT162b2 or mRNA-1273 vaccine. IL-2 medium supplanted half the medium on days 3 and 7. Turning to this clone: Its antigen is unknown.

This table comes from immunoSEQ multiplex PCR, and its TCRdb copy is limited to in-frame clones, with some not included. The table has over 14,000 clones, roughly 72% seen once; the top ten hold 8% to 10%. The sequences come from CD4+ T cells from PBMCs cultured with SARS-CoV-2 spike peptides, collected after COVID-19 vaccination. The V gene is TRBV27, the J gene TRBJ2-5, with 12 nucleotides matching TRBD1. The origin of this receptor is a human donor who received a COVID-19 vaccine. The chain's CDR3 is CASSIGTGGSGETQYF. CDR3 DNA: TGTGCCAGCAGTATCGGGACAGGGGGCTCCGGAGAGACCCAGTACTTC.